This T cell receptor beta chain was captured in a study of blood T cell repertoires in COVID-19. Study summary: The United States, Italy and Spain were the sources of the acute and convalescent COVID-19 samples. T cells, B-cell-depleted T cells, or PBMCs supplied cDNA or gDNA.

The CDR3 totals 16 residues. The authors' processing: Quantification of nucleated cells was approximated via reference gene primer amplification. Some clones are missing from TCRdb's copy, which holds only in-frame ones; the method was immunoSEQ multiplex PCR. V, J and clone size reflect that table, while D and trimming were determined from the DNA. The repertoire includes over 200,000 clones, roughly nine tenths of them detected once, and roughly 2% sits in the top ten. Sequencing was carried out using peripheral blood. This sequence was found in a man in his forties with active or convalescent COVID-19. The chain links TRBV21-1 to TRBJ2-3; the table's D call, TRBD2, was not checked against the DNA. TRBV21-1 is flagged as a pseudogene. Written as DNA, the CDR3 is TGTGCCAGCAGCAAGGAGGGGGAGGGCAGGATAGATACGCAGTATTTT. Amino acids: CASSKEGEGRIDTQYF.